One TCR beta chain is described in this entry. Antigen specificity is unknown. The data are from a study of beta chain features in type 1 diabetes. Study-level background: Fewer than 110 million sorted cells were examined across all samples. Study-wide results and limits: The VDJ junctions of type 1 diabetes patients carried fewer insertions and more deletions. Within each of all four CD4+ subsets, Type 1 diabetes patients had TCRB CDR3s that were moderately but significantly shorter. High-TCR-expressing cells could be over-represented by cDNA sequencing.

Trimming took 4 bases from V and 6 from J, leaving 11 bases between them. Germline V gene lookup returns CDR1 SGHDT and CDR2 YYEEEE. The CDR3 covers 13 residues. What was sequenced were expressed TCRB transcripts, since all of the isolated RNA had been reverse transcribed. There were about 3.6 million reads on average in the naive, central memory and regulatory T cell samples. Libraries were prepared by immunoSEQ multiplex PCR; TCRdb keeps only in-frame clonotypes and omits some of them. The profile shows 680,000 or so clones, around an eighth of them singletons. V and J are TRBV5-6 and TRBJ1-5; D gene ambiguous. The sequence was collected from a man younger than 30 with type 1 diabetes. Input material: naive CD4+ T cells from blood. For the CDR3, the DNA is TGTGCCAGCAGCGCCCTACGGGGTCAGCCCCAGCATTTT. It is translated as CASSALRGQPQHF.